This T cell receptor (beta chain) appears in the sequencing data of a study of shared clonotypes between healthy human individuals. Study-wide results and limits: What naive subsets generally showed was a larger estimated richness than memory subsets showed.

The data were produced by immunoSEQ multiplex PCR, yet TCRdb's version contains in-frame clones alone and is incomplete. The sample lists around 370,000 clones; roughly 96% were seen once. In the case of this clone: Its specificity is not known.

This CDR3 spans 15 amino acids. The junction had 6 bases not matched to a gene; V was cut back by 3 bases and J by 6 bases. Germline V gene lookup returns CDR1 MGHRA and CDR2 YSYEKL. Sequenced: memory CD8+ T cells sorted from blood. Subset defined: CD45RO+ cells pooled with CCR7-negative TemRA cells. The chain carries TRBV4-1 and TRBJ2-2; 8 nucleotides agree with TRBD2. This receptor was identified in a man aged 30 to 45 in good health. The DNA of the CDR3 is TGCGCCAGCAGCCATGTGGGACTAGTCCCCGGGGAGCTGTTTTTT. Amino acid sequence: CASSHVGLVPGELFF.